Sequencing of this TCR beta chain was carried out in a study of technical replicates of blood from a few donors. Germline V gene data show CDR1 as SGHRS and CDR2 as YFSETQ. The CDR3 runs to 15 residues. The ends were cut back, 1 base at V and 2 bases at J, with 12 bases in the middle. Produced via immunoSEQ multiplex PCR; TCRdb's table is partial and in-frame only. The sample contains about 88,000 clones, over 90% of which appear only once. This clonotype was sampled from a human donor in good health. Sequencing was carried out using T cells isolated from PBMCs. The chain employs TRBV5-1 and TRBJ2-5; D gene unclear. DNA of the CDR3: TGCGCCAGCAGCTTGAACAGACCGAGTCAAGAGACCCAGTACTTC. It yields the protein CASSLNRPSQETQYF.